This T cell receptor (beta chain) emerged from a study of chemoradiotherapy in HPV16-positive cancers. Across the whole study: A couple of HPV16-positive patients' cells yielded candidate HPV-specific clones and common motifs.

This CDR3 contains 18 residues. Broader study findings: Non-HPV-specific T cells did not expand in tumors during treatment, whereas candidate HPV-specific clones and E7-related motifs did. For HPV16-positive patients, expanding HPV-responsive T cells associated with longer recurrence-free survival.

Data came from immunoSEQ multiplex PCR; TCRdb stores just in-frame clones and leaves some out. The data show around 12,000 clones, around three quarters seen once. Worth noting for this clone: Its antigen is unknown.

Samples were taken several times over chemoradiotherapy. This sequence was found in a human donor with HPV-associated anogenital cancer. The V call is TRBV1, the J call TRBJ1-1; TRBD1, the D gene given by the table, was not confirmed from the DNA. TRBV1 is annotated as a pseudogene. This sample was taken from a patient who underwent chemoradiotherapy. The CDR3 DNA sequence: TGCACCAGCAGCCAAGATTCGGGCCTTCAGGGCCCTTACACTGAAGCTTTCTTT. Translating it yields CTSSQDSGLQGPYTEAFF.